The rows below give T cell receptor beta chains drawn from one sample of a study of Ad26.COV2.S vaccination and SARS-CoV-2 variants. TCRdb's copy holds only in-frame clones and misses some; the assay was immunoSEQ multiplex PCR. The table includes approximately 410,000 clones, about 92% detected once. The specimen was peripheral blood, collected in a trial of Ad26.COV2.S vaccine versus placebo. The source is a person between 18 and 60 years old who received the Ad26.COV2.S COVID-19 vaccine or a placebo. CDR3s include the opening cysteine and the closing phenylalanine or tryptophan. The order of the fields is D gene, J gene, CDR3 length, V gene, clone size, CDR3 DNA, CDR3 protein. The D gene is left open where the match is weak. Some rows have no size entry. The others give once, few or many, or a class for an expanded clone.

D gene: NA; J gene: TRBJ2-2; CDR3 length: 13; V gene: TRBV6-5; clone size: NA; CDR3 DNA: TGTGCCAGCAGCTTGTCAAACACCGGGGAGCTGTTTTTT; CDR3 protein: CASSLSNTGELFF
D gene: NA; J gene: TRBJ1-1; CDR3 length: 10; V gene: TRBV20-1; clone size: NA; CDR3 DNA: TGCAGTGCTGACGGTACTGAAGCTTTCTTT; CDR3 protein: CSADGTEAFF
D gene: TRBD1; J gene: TRBJ2-7; CDR3 length: 13; V gene: TRBV19; clone size: NA; CDR3 DNA: TGTGCCAGCGGACAGGGTGTAACCTACGAGCAGTACTTC; CDR3 protein: CASGQGVTYEQYF
D gene: NA; J gene: TRBJ2-4; CDR3 length: 13; V gene: TRBV5-6; clone size: NA; CDR3 DNA: TGTGCCAGCAGCTTGTGGGGGGAATACATTCAGTACTTC; CDR3 protein: CASSLWGEYIQYF
D gene: NA; J gene: TRBJ2-3; CDR3 length: 16; V gene: TRBV18; clone size: few; CDR3 DNA: TGTGCCAGCTCGATTAAGGAGGGCACCGGAACAGATACGCAGTATTTT; CDR3 protein: CASSIKEGTGTDTQYF
D gene: NA; J gene: TRBJ1-1; CDR3 length: 15; V gene: TRBV6-6; clone size: NA; CDR3 DNA: TGTGCCAGTGATCCCGGGGCGGGGGAGAACACTGAAGCTTTCTTT; CDR3 protein: CASDPGAGENTEAFF
D gene: NA; J gene: TRBJ2-5; CDR3 length: 13; V gene: TRBV30; clone size: NA; CDR3 DNA: TGTGCCTGGGGGCGGGGGCTAGCGGAGACCCAGTACTTC; CDR3 protein: CAWGRGLAETQYF
D gene: TRBD1; J gene: TRBJ2-7; CDR3 length: 14; V gene: TRBV19; clone size: NA; CDR3 DNA: TGTGCCAGTAAGGTAGGGGGCGCGGACTACGAGCAGTACTTC; CDR3 protein: CASKVGGADYEQYF
D gene: NA; J gene: TRBJ1-5; CDR3 length: 13; V gene: TRBV18; clone size: NA; CDR3 DNA: TGTGCCAGCTCATCCCAGGACGTTCAGCCCCAGCATTTT; CDR3 protein: CASSSQDVQPQHF
D gene: TRBD2; J gene: TRBJ2-7; CDR3 length: 18; V gene: TRBV19; clone size: NA; CDR3 DNA: TGTGCCAGTAGTATAGATATCTTGGGGCGCGGCGGGGGTTACGAGCAGTACTTC; CDR3 protein: CASSIDILGRGGGYEQYF